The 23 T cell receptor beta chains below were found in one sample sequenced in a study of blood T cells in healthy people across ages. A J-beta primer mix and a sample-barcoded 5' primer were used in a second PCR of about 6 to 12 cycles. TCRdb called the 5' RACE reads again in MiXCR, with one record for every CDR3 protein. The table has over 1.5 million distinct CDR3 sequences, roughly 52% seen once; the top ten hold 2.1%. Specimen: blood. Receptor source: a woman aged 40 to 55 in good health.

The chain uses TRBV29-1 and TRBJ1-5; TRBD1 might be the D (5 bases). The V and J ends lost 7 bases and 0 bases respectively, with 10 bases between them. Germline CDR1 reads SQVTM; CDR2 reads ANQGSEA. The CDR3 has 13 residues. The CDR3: CSASTDSNQPQHF. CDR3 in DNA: TGCAGCGCCTCGACAGATAGCAATCAGCCCCAGCATTTT.

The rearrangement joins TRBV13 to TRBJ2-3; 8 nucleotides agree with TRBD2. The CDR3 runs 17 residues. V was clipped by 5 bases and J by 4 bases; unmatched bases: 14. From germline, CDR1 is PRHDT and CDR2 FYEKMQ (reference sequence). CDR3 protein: CASSHSRGGKVSDTQYF. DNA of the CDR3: TGTGCCAGCAGCCACAGCCGGGGGGGCAAAGTTTCAGATACGCAGTATTTT.

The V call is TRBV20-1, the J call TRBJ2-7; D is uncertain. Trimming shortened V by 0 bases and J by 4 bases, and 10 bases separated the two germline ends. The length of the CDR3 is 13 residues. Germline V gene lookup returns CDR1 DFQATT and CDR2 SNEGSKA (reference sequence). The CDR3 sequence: CSARDTLSYEQYF. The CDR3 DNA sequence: TGCAGTGCTAGAGATACCCTGTCTTACGAGCAGTACTTC.

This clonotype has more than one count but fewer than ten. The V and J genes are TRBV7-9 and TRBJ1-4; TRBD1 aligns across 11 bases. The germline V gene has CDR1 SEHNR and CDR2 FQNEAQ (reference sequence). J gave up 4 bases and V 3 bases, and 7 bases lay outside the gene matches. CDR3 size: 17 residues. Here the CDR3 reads CASSFGQGAAGNEKLFF. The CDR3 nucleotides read TGTGCCAGCAGCTTTGGACAGGGGGCCGCCGGTAATGAAAAACTGTTTTTT.

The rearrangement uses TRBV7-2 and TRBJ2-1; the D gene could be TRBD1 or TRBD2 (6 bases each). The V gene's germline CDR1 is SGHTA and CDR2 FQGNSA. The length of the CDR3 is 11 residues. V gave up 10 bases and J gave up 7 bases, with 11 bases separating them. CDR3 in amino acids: CATRRGNEQFF. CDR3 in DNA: TGTGCCACAAGGAGGGGGAATGAGCAGTTCTTC.

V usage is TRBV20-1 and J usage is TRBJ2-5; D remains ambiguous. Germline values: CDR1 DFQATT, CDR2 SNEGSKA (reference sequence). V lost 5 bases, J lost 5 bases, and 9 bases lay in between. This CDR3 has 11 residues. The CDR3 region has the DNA TGCAGTGCTCCACTGGTGGAGACCCAGTACTTC. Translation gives CSAPLVETQYF.

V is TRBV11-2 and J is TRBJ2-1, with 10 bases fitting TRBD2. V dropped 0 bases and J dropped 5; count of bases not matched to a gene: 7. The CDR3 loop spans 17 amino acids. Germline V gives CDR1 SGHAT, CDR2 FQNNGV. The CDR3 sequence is CASSLDIRLAGDNEQFF. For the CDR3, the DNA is TGTGCCAGCAGCTTAGATATTAGGCTAGCGGGGGACAATGAGCAGTTCTTC.

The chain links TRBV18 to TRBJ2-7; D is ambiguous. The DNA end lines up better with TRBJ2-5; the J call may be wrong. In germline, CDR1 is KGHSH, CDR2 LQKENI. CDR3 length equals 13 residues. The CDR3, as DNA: TGTGCCAGCTCACCCCTACCTGAGGAGACCCAGTACTTC. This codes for CASSPLPEETQYF.

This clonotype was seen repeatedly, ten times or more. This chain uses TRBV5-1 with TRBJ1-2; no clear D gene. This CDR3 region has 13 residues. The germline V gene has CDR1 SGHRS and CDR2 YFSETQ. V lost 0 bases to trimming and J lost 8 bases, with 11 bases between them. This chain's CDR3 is CASSLEPRGGYTF. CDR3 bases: TGCGCCAGCAGCTTGGAACCTCGGGGAGGCTACACCTTC.

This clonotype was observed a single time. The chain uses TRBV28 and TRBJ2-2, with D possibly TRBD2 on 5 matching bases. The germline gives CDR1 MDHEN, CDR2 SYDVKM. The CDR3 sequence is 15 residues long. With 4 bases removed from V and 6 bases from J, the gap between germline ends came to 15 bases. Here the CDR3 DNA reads TGTGCCAGCAGTTCTGACGGGGAATGGGCCGGGGAGCTGTTTTTT. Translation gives CASSSDGEWAGELFF.

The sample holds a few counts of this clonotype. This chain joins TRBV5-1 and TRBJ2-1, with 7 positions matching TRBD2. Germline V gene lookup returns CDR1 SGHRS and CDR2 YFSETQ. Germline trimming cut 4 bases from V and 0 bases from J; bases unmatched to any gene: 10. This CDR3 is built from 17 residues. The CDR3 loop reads CASSPRSSGYSYNEQFF. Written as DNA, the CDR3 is TGCGCCAGCAGCCCCCGGAGTAGCGGGTACTCCTACAATGAGCAGTTCTTC.

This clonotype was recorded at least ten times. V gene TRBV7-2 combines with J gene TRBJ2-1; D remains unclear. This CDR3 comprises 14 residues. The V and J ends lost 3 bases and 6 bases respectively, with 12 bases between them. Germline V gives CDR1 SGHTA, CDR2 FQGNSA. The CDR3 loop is CASSLVERSNEQFF. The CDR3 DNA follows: TGTGCCAGCAGCTTGGTGGAACGGAGCAATGAGCAGTTCTTC. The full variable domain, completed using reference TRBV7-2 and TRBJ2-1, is GAGVSQSPSNKVTEKGKDVELRCDPISGHTALYWYRQSLGQGLEFLIYFQGNSAPDKSGLPSDRFSAERTGGSVSTLTIQRTQQEDSAVYLCASSLVERSNEQFFGPGTRLTVL.

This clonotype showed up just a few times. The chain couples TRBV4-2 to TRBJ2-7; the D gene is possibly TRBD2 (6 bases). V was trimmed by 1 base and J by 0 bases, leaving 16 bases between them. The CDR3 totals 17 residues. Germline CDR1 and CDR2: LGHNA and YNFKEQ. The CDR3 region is CASSQASGTGFSYEQYF. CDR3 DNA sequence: TGTGCCAGCAGCCAAGCCTCGGGGACTGGTTTCTCCTACGAGCAGTACTTC.

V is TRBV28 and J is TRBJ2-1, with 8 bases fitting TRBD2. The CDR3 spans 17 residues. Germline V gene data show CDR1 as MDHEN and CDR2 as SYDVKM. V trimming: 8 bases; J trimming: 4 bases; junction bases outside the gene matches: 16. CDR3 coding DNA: TGTGCCAGCGCTACCAAATACGGGGGGGCGAAGTACAATGAGCAGTTCTTC. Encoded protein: CASATKYGGAKYNEQFF.

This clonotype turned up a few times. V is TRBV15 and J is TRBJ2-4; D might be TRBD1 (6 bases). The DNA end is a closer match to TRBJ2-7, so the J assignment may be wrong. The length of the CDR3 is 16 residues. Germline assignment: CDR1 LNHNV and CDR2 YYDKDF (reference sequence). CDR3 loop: CATSGPRGQRFYEQYF. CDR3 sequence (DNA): TGTGCCACCAGCGGACCAAGGGGACAACGCTTTTACGAGCAGTACTTC.

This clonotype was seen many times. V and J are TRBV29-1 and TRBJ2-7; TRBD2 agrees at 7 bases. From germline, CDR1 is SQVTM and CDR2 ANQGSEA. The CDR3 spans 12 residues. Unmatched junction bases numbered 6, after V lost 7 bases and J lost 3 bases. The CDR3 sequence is CSASGGIYEQYF. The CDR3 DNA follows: TGCAGCGCCTCCGGGGGGATCTACGAGCAGTACTTC.

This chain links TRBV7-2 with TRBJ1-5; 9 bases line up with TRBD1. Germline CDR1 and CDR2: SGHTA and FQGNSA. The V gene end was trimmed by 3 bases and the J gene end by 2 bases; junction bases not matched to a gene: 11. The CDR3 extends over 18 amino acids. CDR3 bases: TGTGCCAGCAGCTTCATACTAACAGGGGGCCTGGGCAATCAGCCCCAGCATTTT. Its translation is CASSFILTGGLGNQPQHF.

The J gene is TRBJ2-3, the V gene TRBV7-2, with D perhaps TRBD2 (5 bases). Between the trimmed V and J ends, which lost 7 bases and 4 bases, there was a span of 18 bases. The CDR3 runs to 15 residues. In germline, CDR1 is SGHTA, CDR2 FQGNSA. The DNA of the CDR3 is TGTGCCAGCATCCTCGGAGGTCTTAGGGCAGATACGCAGTATTTT. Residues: CASILGGLRADTQYF.

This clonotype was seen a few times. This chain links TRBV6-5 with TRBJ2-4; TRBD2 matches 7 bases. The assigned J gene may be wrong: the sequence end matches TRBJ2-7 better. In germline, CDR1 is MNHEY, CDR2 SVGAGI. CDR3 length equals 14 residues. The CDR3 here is CASRISGRTYEQYF. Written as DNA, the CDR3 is TGTGCCAGCAGAATTAGCGGGCGCACCTACGAGCAGTACTTC.

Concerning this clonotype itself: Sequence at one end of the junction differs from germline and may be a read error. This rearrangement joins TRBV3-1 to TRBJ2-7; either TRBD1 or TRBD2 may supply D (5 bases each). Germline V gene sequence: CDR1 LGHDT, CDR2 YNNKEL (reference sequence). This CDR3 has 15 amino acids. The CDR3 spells CACSPSPGPEHEQYF. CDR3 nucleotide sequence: TGTGCCTGCAGCCCTAGCCCGGGACCGGAGCACGAGCAGTACTTC.

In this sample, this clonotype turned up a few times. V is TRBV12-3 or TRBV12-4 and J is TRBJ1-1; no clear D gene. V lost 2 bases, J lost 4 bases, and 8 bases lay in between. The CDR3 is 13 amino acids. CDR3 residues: CASSLTSSTEAFF. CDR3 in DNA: TGTGCCAGCAGTTTAACATCGAGCACTGAAGCTTTCTTT.

CDR3 residues: CASSQGQTNTEAFF. CDR3 DNA: TGTGCCAGCAGCCAGGGACAGACGAACACTGAAGCTTTCTTT. The chain is built from TRBV7-9 and TRBJ1-1, with 7 positions matching TRBD1. The ends lost 5 bases at V and 1 base at J; junction bases unmatched: 4. This CDR3 has 14 residues. Germline V gene data show CDR1 as SEHNR and CDR2 as FQNEAQ (reference sequence).

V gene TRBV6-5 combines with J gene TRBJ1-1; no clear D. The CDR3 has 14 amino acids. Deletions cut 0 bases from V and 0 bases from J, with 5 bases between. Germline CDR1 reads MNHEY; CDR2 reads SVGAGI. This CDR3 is CASSYSPMNTEAFF. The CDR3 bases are TGTGCCAGCAGTTACTCCCCAATGAACACTGAAGCTTTCTTT.